The 11 T cell receptor beta chains given below trace back to one sample, sequenced in a study of shared clonotypes between healthy human individuals. TCRdb keeps only in-frame clones here, not all; method: immunoSEQ multiplex PCR. The table records under 1,100,000 clones, about 75% of them present only once. Sequencing was carried out using memory CD4+ T cells sorted from blood. The subset is: CD45RA-negative fraction. The receptor source for this set is a man between 18 and 29 years old in good health.

This sequence joins TRBV9 and TRBJ1-3; D call uncertain. CDR3 length: 15 amino acids. CDR1 is SGDLS, CDR2 YYNGEE, per germline. V was shortened by 2 bases and J by 4 bases, with 13 bases between the two germline ends. Here the CDR3 DNA reads TGTGCCAGCAGCGTCTCGGGCCTACTAGGAAACACCATATATTTT. Encoded protein: CASSVSGLLGNTIYF.

The V call is TRBV2, the J call TRBJ1-5; perhaps TRBD1 as D (6 bases). CDR3 length equals 15 residues. The germline V gene has CDR1 SNHLY and CDR2 FYNNEI. Trimming removed 10 bases from V and 3 bases from J, with 19 bases in between. The CDR3 spells CATKSIQGNNQPQHF. The DNA of the CDR3 is TGTGCCACCAAATCGATACAGGGTAACAATCAGCCCCAGCATTTT.

This sequence joins TRBV25-1 and TRBJ2-3, with unresolved D. CDR1 and CDR2 (germline): MGHDK, SYGVNS. The CDR3 is 16 residues long. Deletions cut 3 bases from V and 4 bases from J, with 17 bases between. The chain's CDR3 is CASSDSASLSADTQYF. CDR3 sequence (DNA): TGTGCCAGCAGTGATTCCGCGTCCCTAAGCGCAGATACGCAGTATTTT.

Details on this clone: This likely reflects a read error, since a far larger clone is one base away. The genes are TRBV13 and TRBJ1-1, with no clear D. CDR1 and CDR2 (germline): PRHDT, FYEKMQ (reference sequence). V was pared by 1 base and J by 1 base, with 4 bases between. The CDR3 has 13 residues. CDR3 sequence reads: CASSLDGNTEAFF. CDR3 nucleotides: TGTGCCAGCAGCTTAGACGGGAACACTGAAGCTTTCTTT.

This clone has only one observation. Different DNA sequences within this sample yield the same CDR3. The V and J genes are TRBV6-1 and TRBJ1-1, with unresolved D. The CDR3 is made up of 12 amino acids. Trimming left V 1 base short and J 3 bases short, with 3 bases between. Per the germline V gene, CDR1 is MNHNS and CDR2 is SASEGT. The CDR3 here is CASSEGYTEAFF. Here the CDR3 DNA reads TGTGCCAGCAGTGAAGGCTACACTGAAGCTTTCTTT.

This rearrangement joins TRBV5-1 to TRBJ2-5; TRBD1 matches 8 bases. V lost 2 bases and J lost 1; bases outside the gene matches: 10. Germline V gene sequence: CDR1 SGHRS, CDR2 YFSETQ. The length of the CDR3 is 17 residues. The chain's CDR3 is CASSFDRGFGFQETQYF. The DNA for the CDR3 is TGCGCCAGCAGCTTCGACAGGGGCTTTGGGTTCCAAGAGACCCAGTACTTC.

On this clone: Within the sample, other DNA sequences also encode this same CDR3. V is TRBV7-9 and J is TRBJ2-3; TRBD2 agrees at 7 bases. The J segment lost 2 bases and the V segment lost 2 bases, leaving 7 bases of the junction unmatched. Germline V gives CDR1 SEHNR, CDR2 FQNEAQ (reference sequence). This CDR3 is 16 amino acids long. CDR3: CASSLKLADHTDTQYF. The CDR3 DNA is TGTGCCAGCAGCTTAAAGCTAGCGGACCACACAGATACGCAGTATTTT.

The V gene is TRBV6-6, the J gene TRBJ1-1; a weak D match, TRBD1 (6 bases). V gave up 4 bases and J gave up 7 bases, with 19 bases separating them. Germline CDR1 reads MNHNY; CDR2 reads SVGAGI (reference sequence). The CDR3 is 15 residues long. The CDR3: CASSFQGRAYDEAFF. DNA for the CDR3: TGTGCCAGCAGTTTTCAGGGGCGGGCCTATGATGAAGCTTTCTTT.

This chain uses TRBV6-5 with TRBJ2-7; the match to TRBD1 covers 9 bases. In germline, CDR1 is MNHEY, CDR2 SVGAGI. The CDR3 is 15 amino acids. With V trimmed by 6 bases and J by 5 bases, 11 bases remained unmatched. CDR3 in DNA: TGTGCCAGCAGCCAAGCAGGACAGGGGAGGAACGAGCAGTACTTC. Amino acid sequence: CASSQAGQGRNEQYF.

V gene TRBV10-1 combines with J gene TRBJ2-7; TRBD2 aligns across 8 bases. This CDR3 contains 13 residues. The germline CDR1 and CDR2 sequences are WNHNN and SYGVQD (reference sequence). The V gene end was trimmed by 5 bases and the J gene end by 6 bases; junction bases not matched to a gene: 6. The CDR3 spells CASSIQRETEQYF. CDR3 nucleotides: TGCGCCAGCAGTATCCAGCGGGAGACCGAGCAGTACTTC.

Only a few counts were recorded for this clone. The chain combines TRBV5-1 with TRBJ2-1, with D uncertain. The V gene lost 0 bases and the J gene lost 2 bases, with 9 bases spanning the gap. Germline V CDR1 and CDR2: SGHRS, YFSETQ. The CDR3 totals 15 residues. The DNA of the CDR3 is TGCGCCAGCAGCTTGGTGGCAGGCACCTACAATGAGCAGTTCTTC. Protein sequence: CASSLVAGTYNEQFF.